The clone carrying this TCR beta chain has at least ten counts. TCRdb processed the 5' RACE reads anew with MiXCR; each CDR3 protein has one entry. The repertoire holds about 400,000 distinct CDR3 sequences, roughly 14% seen once, with roughly 22% in the top ten. The sample is drawn from a study of T-cell memory formation after mild COVID-19. Germline V gives CDR1 MGHRA, CDR2 YSYEKL. CDR3 length: 14 residues. Trimming removed 0 bases at V and 3 bases at J, with 9 bases between. Sequencing input: PBMCs or a T cell subset sorted from them (not recorded which). The sequence derives from a man aged 18 to 29 who had mild COVID-19 (a few samples of this study predate the infection). Cell type and time point are not known. The V call is TRBV4-1, the J call TRBJ2-7; D not certain. The chain's CDR3 is CASSQENSGYEQYV. Written as DNA, the CDR3 is TGCGCCAGCAGCCAAGAAAACTCCGGCTACGAGCAGTACGTC.